A selection of T cell receptor beta chains follows, all from one sample in a study of blood T cells in healthy people across ages. TCRdb used MiXCR to reprocess the 5' RACE reads, holding one entry per CDR3 protein. The data hold fewer than 900,000 distinct CDR3 sequences, with roughly 44% observed a single time. The sequenced material came from blood. Receptors originate from a woman aged 55-75 years in good health. The CDR3 runs from the conserved cysteine through the conserved F or W. D genes are given only for firm matches. A row's size may be missing; if present it is once, few, many or a size class.

J: TRBJ2-3; D: .; size: many; V: TRBV12-3/TRBV12-4; DNA: TGTGCCAGCAGTTCGGAGACAGGGACTGTGACAGATACGCAGTATTTT; CDR3: CASSSETGTVTDTQYF
J: TRBJ2-1; D: TRBD2; size: .; V: TRBV19; DNA: TGTGCCAGTAGGGTTACTAGCGGATCCTACAATGAGCGGTACTTC; CDR3: CASRVTSGSYNERYF
J: TRBJ2-3; D: TRBD2; size: .; V: TRBV6-6; DNA: TGTGCCAGCAGTTACTCAGGACTAGTCGGAATCACGGGGACGCAGTATTTT; CDR3: CASSYSGLVGITGTQYF
J: TRBJ2-7; D: TRBD1; size: .; V: TRBV6-2/TRBV6-3; DNA: TGTGCCAGCAGTTCCGGGACAGGGGGTATTGTCGACGAGCGGTACTTC; CDR3: CASSSGTGGIVDERYF
J: TRBJ2-3; D: TRBD1; size: .; V: TRBV6-1; DNA: TGTGCCAGCAGTGACCGGGACAGGGAAACAGATACGCAGTATTTT; CDR3: CASSDRDRETDTQYF
J: TRBJ1-1; D: .; size: few; V: TRBV27; DNA: TGTGCCAGCAGTCCGCCCCCACATCGGGGGCAGAGAACTGAAGCTTTCTTT; CDR3: CASSPPPHRGQRTEAFF
J: TRBJ1-1; D: TRBD1; size: .; V: TRBV7-3; DNA: TGTGCCAGCAGCTGGGCCGGGACAGGCTTTATTGAAGCTTTCTTT; CDR3: CASSWAGTGFIEAFF
J: TRBJ2-3; D: TRBD2; size: .; V: TRBV15; DNA: TGTGCCACCGACACAGATGGGCGGGAGGGCACAGACACGCAGTATTTT; CDR3: CATDTDGREGTDTQYF
J: TRBJ2-1; D: TRBD1; size: .; V: TRBV20-1; DNA: TGCAGTGCTAGGAGAGGACAGGGGTTCGGTGAGCAGTTCTTC; CDR3: CSARRGQGFGEQFF
J: TRBJ2-3; D: .; size: few; V: TRBV29-1; DNA: TGCAGCGTCGCACAGGGACCAGATACGCAGTATTTT; CDR3: CSVAQGPDTQYF